Shown below are 30 T cell receptor beta chains from a single sample sequenced in a study of early T cells in non-severe SARS-CoV-2 infection. Via MiXCR, TCRdb re-called the 5' RACE reads, giving one row per CDR3 protein. Of 25,000 to 30,000 distinct CDR3 sequences listed, 4.5% to 5.5% are singletons. Sequencing used whole blood. The source is an adult who was a healthcare worker with PCR-confirmed SARS-CoV-2 infection or an uninfected control (not recorded which).

This clonotype came up many times. This sequence joins TRBV28 and TRBJ2-6; 10 bases line up with TRBD1. CDR3 length: 15 residues. Germline V gene data show CDR1 as MDHEN and CDR2 as SYDVKM. After removal of 6 bases from V and 2 bases from J, the junction contained 1 base not matched to a gene. CDR3: CASRTGGAGANVLTF. In DNA form, the CDR3 reads TGTGCCAGCAGGACAGGGGGCGCTGGGGCCAACGTCCTGACTTTC.

This clonotype was found a few times. The gene calls are TRBV7-6 and TRBJ2-3; D may be TRBD2 (6 bases). The CDR3 runs to 13 residues. Trimming shortened V by 4 bases and J by 8 bases, and 13 bases separated the two germline ends. CDR1 SGHVS and CDR2 FNYEAQ come from the germline V gene. The CDR3 reads CASSSGGWATQYF. In DNA form, the CDR3 reads TGTGCCAGCAGCTCCGGGGGTTGGGCTACGCAGTATTTT.

This rearrangement joins TRBV20-1 to TRBJ1-4, with no clear D. Germline CDR1 reads DFQATT; CDR2 reads SNEGSKA (reference sequence). CDR3 size: 13 residues. Deletions cut 4 bases from V and 2 bases from J, with 8 bases between. Written as DNA, the CDR3 is TGCAGTGCTATAGACGAGACTAATGAAAAACTGTTTTTT. As protein: CSAIDETNEKLFF.

This clonotype was counted at least ten times. The chain links TRBV9 to TRBJ2-5; D gene ambiguous. Germline CDR1 is SGDLS and CDR2 is YYNGEE. The CDR3 totals 14 residues. Trimming left V 1 base short and J 5 bases short, with 12 bases between. In nucleotides, the CDR3 is TGTGCCAGCAGCGTAAGCGTCCTGGGGGAGACCCAGTACTTC. Translating it yields CASSVSVLGETQYF.

This clonotype was observed at least ten times. The J gene is TRBJ2-7, the V gene TRBV20-1; 9 bases are shared with TRBD1. Germline CDR1 and CDR2: DFQATT and SNEGSKA (reference sequence). V dropped 6 bases and J dropped 2; count of bases not matched to a gene: 2. The CDR3 contains 12 residues. CDR3 sequence reads: CSAGQGPYEQYF. CDR3 nucleotides: TGCAGTGCAGGACAGGGGCCCTACGAGCAGTACTTC.

This clonotype was seen a few times. The chain has TRBV5-5 and TRBJ2-7, with D possibly called TRBD1 or TRBD2 (5 bases each). The V gene lost 2 bases and the J gene lost 7 bases, with 10 bases spanning the gap. Germline lookup yields CDR1 SGHKS and CDR2 YYEKEE (reference sequence). The CDR3 runs to 12 residues. The CDR3 nucleotides read TGTGCCAGCAGCTTCGGGACGGTGGAGCAGTACTTC. Amino acids: CASSFGTVEQYF.

There are many counts of this clonotype. The gene calls are TRBV7-6 and TRBJ1-2, with no clear D. V was pared by 6 bases and J by 1 base, with 12 bases between. The CDR3 has 14 amino acids. Germline V gives CDR1 SGHVS, CDR2 FNYEAQ. For the CDR3, the DNA is TGTGCCAGCAGTCGTGAAAACAGTAACTATGGCTACACCTTC. Its translation: CASSRENSNYGYTF.

In its sample, this clonotype was seen many times. The rearrangement joins TRBV7-9 to TRBJ1-6, with D unclear. This CDR3 comprises 16 residues. Trimming stripped 5 bases from V and 0 bases from J, with 11 bases between. Germline CDR1 and CDR2: SEHNR and FQNEAQ (reference sequence). Here the CDR3 reads CASSRREGSYNSPLHF. The CDR3 nucleotides read TGTGCCAGCAGCCGCCGAGAGGGCTCCTATAATTCACCCCTCCACTTT.

This clonotype was observed at least ten times. V and J are TRBV12-3 or TRBV12-4 and TRBJ2-3, with D perhaps matching TRBD1 (5 bases). Trimming stripped 3 bases from V and 1 base from J, with 11 bases between. This CDR3 comprises 15 residues. CDR3 loop: CASSFRTPGTDTQYF. The CDR3 bases are TGTGCCAGCAGTTTTCGGACACCCGGCACAGATACGCAGTATTTT.

This clonotype appeared many times. The V call is TRBV18, the J call TRBJ1-4; 8 positions agree with TRBD1. V shed 6 bases and J 5 bases; nucleotides not matched to a gene: 8. This CDR3 comprises 15 residues. Germline V gives CDR1 KGHSH, CDR2 LQKENI. The CDR3 nucleotides read TGTGCCAGCTCTCCCGTGACAGGGGTGAATGAAAAACTGTTTTTT. Its protein is CASSPVTGVNEKLFF.

This clonotype was counted a few times. The CDR3 reads CASSMARGQPQHF. The DNA for the CDR3 is TGTGCCAGCAGTATGGCGAGGGGGCAGCCCCAGCATTTT. The chain is built from TRBV2 and TRBJ1-5, with TRBD1 as a possible D gene (6 bases). Germline-derived CDR1 and CDR2 are SNHLY and FYNNEI. V gave up 5 bases and J gave up 7 bases, with 12 bases separating them. CDR3 length: 13 residues.

Only a few counts were recorded for this clonotype. CDR3: CASSLTSGGYNEQFF. DNA for the CDR3: TGCGCCAGCAGCTTGACTAGCGGGGGGTACAATGAGCAGTTCTTC. The rearrangement joins TRBV5-1 to TRBJ2-1; 12 bases match TRBD2. The CDR3 totals 15 residues. V lost 1 base, J lost 4 bases, and 0 bases stayed unmatched. CDR1 is SGHRS, CDR2 YFSETQ, per germline.

Ten or more counts support this clonotype. The chain couples TRBV7-9 to TRBJ2-7, with TRBD1 as a possible D gene (5 bases). V lost 0 bases and J 5 bases, leaving 11 bases between the germline ends. Germline V gene data show CDR1 as SEHNR and CDR2 as FQNEAQ (reference sequence). This CDR3 is built from 14 residues. The CDR3 bases are TGTGCCAGCAGCTTAGCGGACACTTCGGACGAGCAGTACTTC. This translates into CASSLADTSDEQYF.

This clonotype showed up many times. This rearrangement joins TRBV4-2 to TRBJ1-1; 7 nucleotides align to TRBD1. The CDR3 contains 14 residues. V gave up 3 bases and J gave up 3 bases; unmatched junction bases: 4. Germline V gene data show CDR1 as LGHNA and CDR2 as YNFKEQ. CDR3 sequence reads: CASSHEQGHTEAFF. CDR3 sequence (DNA): TGTGCCAGCAGCCACGAACAGGGGCACACTGAAGCTTTCTTT.

This clonotype was recorded at least ten times. V is TRBV29-1 and J is TRBJ2-7; 7 bases fit TRBD1. The CDR3 is made up of 13 amino acids. Germline lookup yields CDR1 SQVTM and CDR2 ANQGSEA. V lost 6 bases, J lost 3 bases, and 8 bases stayed unmatched. In nucleotides, the CDR3 is TGCAGCGTCCTGACAGGGTATAACTACGAGCAGTACTTC. It yields the protein CSVLTGYNYEQYF.

This clonotype was observed many times. The chain couples TRBV7-2 to TRBJ2-1; the match to TRBD2 covers 7 bases. This CDR3 region has 15 residues. The germline CDR1 and CDR2 sequences are SGHTA and FQGNSA. V lost 6 bases to trimming and J lost 7 bases; unmatched junction nucleotides: 12. CDR3 sequence reads: CASRETRTRANEQFF. The CDR3 coding sequence is TGTGCCAGCAGAGAGACCCGGACTAGGGCGAATGAGCAGTTCTTC.

Many counts were recorded for this clonotype. This chain uses TRBV29-1 with TRBJ1-4; a weak D match, TRBD1 (5 bases). This CDR3 contains 13 residues. The germline V and J ends were trimmed by 7 bases and 8 bases, with 17 bases remaining between them. The germline gives CDR1 SQVTM, CDR2 ANQGSEA. The CDR3 loop is CSGLIGGGEKLFF. CDR3 coding DNA: TGCAGCGGTTTAATCGGGGGAGGAGAAAAACTGTTTTTT. Full variable domain (outside the CDR3, taken from reference TRBV29-1 and TRBJ1-4): SAVISQKPSRDICQRGTSLTIQCQVDSQVTMMFWYRQQPGQSLTLIATANQGSEATYESGFVIDKFPISRPNLTFSTLTVSNMSPEDSSIYLCSGLIGGGEKLFFGSGTQLSVL.

This clonotype was found many times. This chain joins TRBV28 and TRBJ2-7; D is undetermined. The CDR3 runs 14 residues. Germline V gene data show CDR1 as MDHEN and CDR2 as SYDVKM. Trimming cost V 3 bases and J 2 bases, with 11 bases left between them. Written as DNA, the CDR3 is TGTGCCAGCAGTTTCGGAGACACCACCTACGAGCAGTACTTC. Its translation: CASSFGDTTYEQYF.

A few counts support this clonotype. The chain has TRBV10-1 and TRBJ2-7; D uncertain. Germline V CDR1 and CDR2: WNHNN, SYGVQD (reference sequence). The length of the CDR3 is 14 residues. Trimming removed 0 bases at V and 7 bases at J, with 13 bases between. CDR3 DNA: TGCGCCAGCAGTGAGTCGAGAAGGGTTCAAGAGCAGTACTTC. As protein: CASSESRRVQEQYF.

This clonotype has ten or more counts. V usage is TRBV12-3 or TRBV12-4 and J usage is TRBJ2-3; possibly TRBD1 or TRBD2 for D (5 bases each). There are 16 residues in the CDR3. V was trimmed by 0 bases and J by 1 base, leaving 11 bases between them. This CDR3 reads CASSLARGTGTDTQYF. The CDR3 DNA follows: TGTGCCAGCAGTTTAGCGAGAGGGACGGGCACAGATACGCAGTATTTT.

This clonotype was detected many times. The chain links TRBV7-6 to TRBJ2-7; no clear D gene. CDR3 length: 13 residues. Germline CDR1 reads SGHVS; CDR2 reads FNYEAQ. Trimming left V 1 base short and J 2 bases short, with 6 bases between. The CDR3 region is CASSLGTAYEQYF. The CDR3 coding sequence is TGTGCCAGCAGCTTAGGGACCGCCTACGAGCAGTACTTC.

The V and J genes are TRBV25-1 and TRBJ1-3; 8 positions match TRBD1. V was pared by 4 bases and J by 3 bases, with 5 bases of the junction left unmatched. Germline assignment: CDR1 MGHDK and CDR2 SYGVNS. The CDR3 extends over 15 amino acids. The DNA for the CDR3 is TGTGCCAGCAGTGCGGACAGGGTGGGTGGAAACACCATATATTTT. Translating gives CASSADRVGGNTIYF.

There are many counts of this clonotype. The chain combines TRBV7-9 with TRBJ1-1; D is uncertain. Germline assignment: CDR1 SEHNR and CDR2 FQNEAQ (reference sequence). The V and J ends lost 5 bases and 4 bases respectively, with 14 bases between them. The CDR3 is 14 amino acids. The CDR3 is CASSVRGVFTEAFF. CDR3 sequence (DNA): TGTGCCAGCAGCGTAAGAGGAGTCTTCACTGAAGCTTTCTTT.

This clonotype is deemed medium-sized (0.01 to 0.1%). This chain connects TRBV7-8 to TRBJ2-1; 9 bases line up with TRBD2. Germline V gives CDR1 SGHVS, CDR2 FQNEAQ. Unmatched junction bases numbered 10, after V lost 1 base and J lost 3 bases. The CDR3 is 18 amino acids. The DNA of the CDR3 is TGTGCCAGCAGCTTAGGGCTAGCGGGACCCTTGGACTACAATGAGCAGTTCTTC. This codes for CASSLGLAGPLDYNEQFF.

In its sample, this clonotype was seen many times. This chain links TRBV11-2 with TRBJ2-7; D might be TRBD1 (5 bases). This CDR3 has 16 amino acids. The V end lost 2 bases, the J end lost 0 bases, and 14 bases lay between the germline ends. The germline V gene has CDR1 SGHAT and CDR2 FQNNGV. CDR3 loop: CASSLRQSIPSYEQYF. The CDR3 DNA is TGTGCCAGCAGCTTACGACAGTCAATCCCCTCCTACGAGCAGTACTTC.

This clonotype turned up a few times. CDR3 bases: TGTGCCAGCAGCTTATACCTAGCGGGAGGATTAAACTACGAGCAGTACTTC. As protein: CASSLYLAGGLNYEQYF. The chain has TRBV11-3 and TRBJ2-7; 11 bases map to TRBD2. Germline-derived CDR1 and CDR2 are SGHNT and YENEEA. CDR3 length: 17 residues. Germline trimming cut 2 bases from V and 3 bases from J; bases unmatched to any gene: 9.

In its sample, this clonotype is medium-sized. The chain combines TRBV7-2 with TRBJ1-1; D is unclear. The CDR3 totals 15 residues. Germline CDR1 reads SGHTA; CDR2 reads FQGNSA. The V end was cut by 0 bases, the J end by 1 base, with 9 bases between. Here the CDR3 DNA reads TGTGCCAGCAGCTTAGCGCCAGGAAGGAACACTGAAGCTTTCTTT. Its protein product is CASSLAPGRNTEAFF. Based on the CDR3 plus reference TRBV7-2 and TRBJ1-1, the full variable domain is GAGVSQSPSNKVTEKGKDVELRCDPISGHTALYWYRQSLGQGLEFLIYFQGNSAPDKSGLPSDRFSAERTGGSVSTLTIQRTQQEDSAVYLCASSLAPGRNTEAFFGQGTRLTVV.

This clonotype was observed at least ten times. V gene TRBV5-1 combines with J gene TRBJ2-7, with D perhaps matching TRBD1 or TRBD2 (6 bases each). V lost 0 bases to trimming and J lost 4 bases, with 14 bases between them. The V gene's germline CDR1 is SGHRS and CDR2 YFSETQ. The CDR3 contains 15 residues. The CDR3 DNA reads TGCGCCAGCAGCTTGGGTCGGGGGCTTCAATACGAGCAGTACTTC. Its translation is CASSLGRGLQYEQYF.

This chain links TRBV12-3 or TRBV12-4 with TRBJ2-5; D remains ambiguous. Trimming pared 0 bases from V and 4 bases from J, leaving 9 bases between. This CDR3 spans 14 amino acids. CDR3 protein: CASSLAGMGETQYF. In DNA form, the CDR3 reads TGTGCCAGCAGTTTAGCGGGAATGGGAGAGACCCAGTACTTC.

This chain connects TRBV6-6 to TRBJ2-7; a possible D gene is TRBD1 (5 bases). Trimming stripped 5 bases from V and 0 bases from J, with 11 bases between. The CDR3 extends over 14 amino acids. The germline V gene has CDR1 MNHNY and CDR2 SVGAGI (reference sequence). CDR3 DNA sequence: TGTGCCAGCAGTAGGACATCCAGCTCCTACGAGCAGTACTTC. Translated, it gives CASSRTSSSYEQYF.